Below, 20 T cell receptor beta chains from the same sample are listed, as sequenced in a study of T cells in Graves' hyperthyroidism and ophthalmopathy. TCR beta CDR3 sequences were amplified from RNA transcripts. The HTBI primer set served for first-round RT-PCR of the TCR CDR3. TCRdb processed the multiplex PCR reads anew with MiXCR; each CDR3 protein has one entry. The table shows a few hundred thousand distinct CDR3 sequences, with roughly 15% occurring only once. Sequencing was done on a sample of blood. The receptor set was obtained from a woman between 25 and 40 years old with Graves' ophthalmopathy.

The chain's CDR3 is CASSREQGIKKLFF. The CDR3, as DNA: TGTGCCAGCAGTCGGGAACAGGGGATCAAAAAACTGTTTTTT. V is TRBV6-1 and J is TRBJ1-4; 7 positions agree with TRBD1. Per germline, CDR1 MNHNS and CDR2 SASEGT. The V segment lost 5 bases and the J segment 9 bases; nucleotides outside the gene matches: 9. The CDR3 covers 14 residues.

The chain links TRBV4-3 to TRBJ1-2; TRBD1 agrees at 12 bases. Trimming removed 0 bases from V and 4 bases from J; junction bases left unmatched: 9. Germline CDR1 is LGHNA and CDR2 is YSLEER. The CDR3 spans 18 residues. The DNA for the CDR3 is TGCGCCAGCAGCCAAGACCCGGGACAGGGGGCTCGTTTCTATGGCTACACCTTC. Protein product: CASSQDPGQGARFYGYTF.

This clonotype was counted many times. The chain uses TRBV2 and TRBJ2-3; 7 nucleotides align to TRBD2. Germline CDR1 is SNHLY and CDR2 is FYNNEI. Trimming removed 6 bases from V and 2 bases from J; junction bases left unmatched: 2. The CDR3 contains 13 residues. Here the CDR3 DNA reads TGTGCCAGCAGGGGGGGGTTCACAGATACGCAGTATTTT. It codes for CASRGGFTDTQYF.

This clonotype was detected only a few times. V is TRBV28 and J is TRBJ2-2; possibly TRBD2 for D (5 bases). Germline V gene sequence: CDR1 MDHEN, CDR2 SYDVKM. The CDR3 is made up of 14 amino acids. Deletions cut 7 bases from V and 5 bases from J, with 14 bases between. The CDR3: CASNQPPGTGELFF. The CDR3 DNA reads as TGTGCCAGCAACCAACCCCCGGGAACCGGGGAGCTGTTTTTT.

This clonotype was seen only a few times. This chain links TRBV29-1 with TRBJ1-1; weak D call: TRBD1 (5 bases). The germline V gene encodes CDR1 SQVTM and CDR2 ANQGSEA. There are 12 residues in the CDR3. Trimming removed 4 bases from V and 7 bases from J, with 13 bases in between. CDR3 loop: CSVVRGDGEAFF. The CDR3 DNA sequence: TGCAGCGTTGTACGGGGGGATGGTGAAGCTTTCTTT.

The rearrangement joins TRBV20-1 to TRBJ2-3; 10 nucleotides line up with TRBD1. Germline values: CDR1 DFQATT, CDR2 SNEGSKA (reference sequence). With 0 bases clipped from V and 6 bases from J, the junction kept 24 bases outside the gene matches. This CDR3 has 21 amino acids. The CDR3 DNA reads TGCAGTGCTAGAGACACCCGGGACAGGGGCTTCGGGGAGCAGGAATGGGATACGCAGTATTTT. As protein: CSARDTRDRGFGEQEWDTQYF.

This clonotype was recorded at least ten times. The CDR3 loop reads CASSSPRDGHSYEQYF. The CDR3 nucleotides are TGTGCCAGCAGTTCCCCCAGGGACGGGCACTCCTACGAGCAGTACTTC. The chain uses TRBV6-1 and TRBJ2-7; D is perhaps TRBD1 or TRBD2 (5 bases each). The CDR3 loop spans 16 amino acids. Germline V lookup: CDR1 MNHNS, CDR2 SASEGT. V lost 5 bases to trimming and J lost 0 bases, with 17 bases between them.

The gene calls are TRBV28 and TRBJ1-2; no clear D gene. The V gene's germline CDR1 is MDHEN and CDR2 SYDVKM. Trimming shortened V by 4 bases and J by 5 bases, and 11 bases separated the two germline ends. CDR3 length: 13 amino acids. This CDR3 is CASSWSVIYGYTF. CDR3 bases: TGTGCCAGCAGTTGGAGCGTTATTTATGGCTACACCTTC.

This clonotype was seen at least ten times. The chain employs TRBV7-2 and TRBJ2-5, with 11 bases identical to TRBD1. The CDR3 has 14 residues. Germline V gene sequence: CDR1 SGHTA, CDR2 FQGNSA. V gave up 4 bases and J gave up 5 bases; unmatched junction bases: 3. The chain's CDR3 is CASSYGTGGETQYF. The CDR3, as DNA: TGTGCCAGCAGCTACGGGACAGGGGGGGAGACCCAGTACTTC.

The V call is TRBV19, the J call TRBJ2-3; the D gene is possibly TRBD1 (5 bases). Germline V lookup: CDR1 LNHDA, CDR2 SQIVND (reference sequence). This CDR3 is built from 13 residues. Trimming stripped 7 bases from V and 4 bases from J, with 12 bases between. Here the CDR3 DNA reads TGTGCCAGTACGTCAGGGTCCCCAGATACGCAGTATTTT. As protein: CASTSGSPDTQYF.

In its sample, this clonotype was seen many times. The chain employs TRBV27 and TRBJ2-7, with 14 positions matching TRBD2. Per the germline V gene, CDR1 is MNHEY and CDR2 is SMNVEV (reference sequence). This CDR3 comprises 14 residues. With 8 bases clipped from V and 3 bases from J, the junction kept 3 bases outside the gene matches. The DNA of the CDR3 is TGTGCCAGCGGACTAGCGGGAGGTAGCTACGAGCAGTACTTC. Translating gives CASGLAGGSYEQYF.

About this clonotype itself: This may arise from a read error, as a much more abundant clone is one base away. This sequence joins TRBV6-1 and TRBJ2-2; TRBD1 matches 8 bases. The CDR3 totals 15 residues. CDR1 is MNHNS, CDR2 SASEGT, per germline. V gave up 2 bases and J gave up 4 bases; unmatched junction bases: 3. The CDR3 sequence is CASSEQGASTGELFF. The CDR3 nucleotides are TGTGCCAGCAGTGAACAGGGGGCGAGCACCGGGGAGCTGTTTTTT.

The CDR3 loop reads CASSHRDGDQETQYF. The DNA for the CDR3 is TGTGCCAGCAGCCACAGGGATGGAGACCAAGAGACCCAGTACTTC. The genes are TRBV3-1 and TRBJ2-5; D is possibly TRBD1 (5 bases). The CDR3 runs 15 residues. Germline-derived CDR1 and CDR2 are LGHDT and YNNKEL (reference sequence). Deletions cut 3 bases from V and 0 bases from J, with 11 bases between.

This chain connects TRBV6-2 or TRBV6-3 to TRBJ2-1; 8 bases agree with TRBD2. Per the germline V gene, CDR1 is MNHEY and CDR2 is SVGEGT. V shed 0 bases, J shed 7 bases, and the junction held 14 bases outside the gene matches. The CDR3 is 18 residues long. The CDR3 region has the DNA TGTGCCAGCAGTTACTCGATCTCCTTTACTGGCGGGAGGAATGAGCAGTTCTTC. Translation gives CASSYSISFTGGRNEQFF.

The CDR3 sequence: CASSDLAGDSGELFF. In nucleotides, the CDR3 is TGTGCCAGCAGCGACCTAGCGGGAGATTCCGGGGAGCTGTTTTTT. The chain couples TRBV4-2 to TRBJ2-2; 10 bases map to TRBD2. CDR1 and CDR2 (germline): LGHNA, YNFKEQ. The CDR3 covers 15 residues. V trimming: 5 bases; J trimming: 6 bases; junction bases outside the gene matches: 6.

This clonotype was recorded at least ten times. The V call is TRBV9, the J call TRBJ2-7, with TRBD2 identical over 8 bases. The V gene end was trimmed by 3 bases and the J gene end by 12 bases; junction bases not matched to a gene: 5. This CDR3 has 11 amino acids. CDR1 and CDR2 from the germline V gene are SGDLS and YYNGEE. The CDR3, as DNA: TGTGCCAGCAGCGAGGGGACTAGGCTGTACTTC. Translating gives CASSEGTRLYF.

This sequence joins TRBV13 and TRBJ1-4, with TRBD1 matching over 8 bases. V trimming: 6 bases; J trimming: 11 bases; junction bases outside the gene matches: 11. The CDR3 has 14 amino acids. CDR1 is PRHDT and CDR2 is FYEKMQ in the germline V gene (reference sequence). This CDR3 reads CASSLIQGDGKLFF. DNA of the CDR3: TGTGCCAGCAGTTTAATACAGGGGGACGGGAAACTGTTTTTT.

At least ten counts were recorded for this clonotype. V and J are TRBV7-2 and TRBJ2-4; D possibly corresponds to TRBD2 (5 bases). The CDR3 totals 11 residues. Trimming removed 6 bases at V and 9 bases at J, with 9 bases between. CDR1 and CDR2 (germline): SGHTA, FQGNSA. The CDR3 sequence: CASRLDGIQYF. The CDR3, as DNA: TGTGCCAGCAGACTAGATGGCATTCAGTACTTC.

This clonotype occurred a few times. V usage is TRBV2 and J usage is TRBJ2-3, with D maybe TRBD1 (6 bases). The length of the CDR3 is 14 residues. Trimming left V 2 bases short and J 4 bases short, with 10 bases between. CDR1 and CDR2 (germline): SNHLY, FYNNEI. The CDR3 DNA reads as TGTGCCAGCAGTGAATCCGAGGGGGCAGATACGCAGTATTTT. This sequence encodes CASSESEGADTQYF.

This clonotype has a count of ten or more. V is TRBV5-6 and J is TRBJ1-1; D ambiguous. Trimming removed 6 bases at V and 7 bases at J, with 13 bases between. CDR1 and CDR2 (germline): SGHDT, YYEEEE. The CDR3 loop spans 12 amino acids. The CDR3 DNA is TGTGCCAGCAACCTAAGGGCAGATGAAGCTTTCTTT. Its translation: CASNLRADEAFF.